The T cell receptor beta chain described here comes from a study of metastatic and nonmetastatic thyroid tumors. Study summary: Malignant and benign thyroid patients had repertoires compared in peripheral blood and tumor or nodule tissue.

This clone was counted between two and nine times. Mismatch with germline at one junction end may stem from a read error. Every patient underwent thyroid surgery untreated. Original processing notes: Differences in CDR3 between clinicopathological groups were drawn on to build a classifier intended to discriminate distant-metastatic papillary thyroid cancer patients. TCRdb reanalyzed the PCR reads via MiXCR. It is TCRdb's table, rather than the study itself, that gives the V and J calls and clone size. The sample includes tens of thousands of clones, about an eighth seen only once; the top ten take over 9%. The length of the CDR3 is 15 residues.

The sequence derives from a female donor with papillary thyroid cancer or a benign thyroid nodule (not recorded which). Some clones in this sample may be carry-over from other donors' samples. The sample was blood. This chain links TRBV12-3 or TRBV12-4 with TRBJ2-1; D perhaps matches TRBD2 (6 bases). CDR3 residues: CASSLVGSSYNEQFF. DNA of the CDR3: TGTGCCAGTAGTTTAGTCGGGAGTTCCTACAATGAGCAGTTCTTC.